A single sample gave rise to the 27 T cell receptor beta chains below, sequenced in a study of cytomegalovirus exposure and HLA in healthy donors. PCR primers comprised 60 Vbeta and 13 Jbeta primers. TCRdb's table, derived via immunoSEQ multiplex PCR, lists solely in-frame clones and lacks some. The data contain 150,000 to 200,000 clones, around 80% of them seen just once; the ten biggest clones take up roughly 1.4%. The material sequenced was PBMCs. Receptors were obtained from a woman aged 30 to 39 in good health and CMV-seropositive.

This chain connects TRBV30 to TRBJ1-5; D unresolved. CDR3 length: 14 amino acids. V shed 3 bases and J shed 1 base, with 10 bases lying between them. Germline V gives CDR1 GTSNPN, CDR2 SVGIG (reference sequence). Here the CDR3 reads CAWSRGTSNQPQHF. Written as DNA, the CDR3 is TGTGCCTGGAGCCGGGGTACGAGCAATCAGCCCCAGCATTTT.

The J gene is TRBJ1-1, the V gene TRBV6-6, with D unresolved. The V gene's germline CDR1 is MNHNY and CDR2 SVGAGI (reference sequence). V was clipped by 1 base and J by 3 bases, with 6 bases between them. The CDR3 is made up of 13 amino acids. The DNA of the CDR3 is TGTGCCAGCAGTTACTTACAATACACTGAAGCTTTCTTT. Protein: CASSYLQYTEAFF.

This clone was found a few times. The chain uses TRBV29-1 and TRBJ2-3; tentative D call: TRBD1 (6 bases). Germline V lookup: CDR1 SQVTM, CDR2 ANQGSEA. The CDR3 is made up of 13 amino acids. Trimming took off 5 bases at V and 3 bases at J, with 12 bases between the two ends. The CDR3: CSVLYTGTDTQYF. DNA for the CDR3: TGCAGCGTTCTCTACACAGGGACAGATACGCAGTATTTT.

The chain combines TRBV18 with TRBJ2-7, with 10 bases lining up with TRBD2. V trimming: 6 bases; J trimming: 5 bases; junction bases outside the gene matches: 10. The CDR3 is made up of 15 amino acids. CDR1 and CDR2 from the germline V gene are KGHSH and LQKENI. This CDR3 is CASSLRAGGPDEQYF. CDR3 bases: TGTGCCAGCTCCCTACGAGCGGGAGGGCCCGACGAGCAGTACTTC.

This clone was observed a handful of times. The V gene is TRBV5-1, the J gene TRBJ2-1; 7 nucleotides align to TRBD2. J was trimmed by 3 bases and V by 0 bases; bases with no gene match: 6. The CDR3 contains 16 residues. The germline V gene encodes CDR1 SGHRS and CDR2 YFSETQ. The CDR3 DNA is TGCGCCAGCAGCTTGGCGGGAGCGGGGAACTACAATGAGCAGTTCTTC. Its translation is CASSLAGAGNYNEQFF.

The CDR3 region has the DNA TGTGCCAGCAGTGGCTTAACTTTTCGACCGGGAGGGCTCAATGAGCAGTTCTTC. Protein: CASSGLTFRPGGLNEQFF. The genes are TRBV6-1 and TRBJ2-1, with 8 bases lining up with TRBD2. In germline, CDR1 is MNHNS, CDR2 SASEGT. Losses at the gene ends were 4 bases for V and 6 bases for J; bases not matched to a gene: 17. The length of the CDR3 is 18 residues.

The V and J genes are TRBV2 and TRBJ1-2, with 11 bases matching TRBD1. Germline V gene lookup returns CDR1 SNHLY and CDR2 FYNNEI. The CDR3 totals 13 residues. After removal of 5 bases from V and 8 bases from J, the junction contained 4 bases not matched to a gene. The CDR3, as DNA: TGTGCCAGCAGTTGGACAGGGGGCGGGGGCTACACCTTC. Translation gives CASSWTGGGGYTF.

This chain joins TRBV15 and TRBJ2-7; 7 bases align to TRBD1. The germline gives CDR1 LNHNV, CDR2 YYDKDF (reference sequence). CDR3 length: 16 residues. Trimming cost V 0 bases and J 3 bases; bases outside gene matches: 8. The CDR3 is CATSRDLTGRVYEQYF. In DNA form, the CDR3 reads TGTGCCACCAGCAGAGATCTGACAGGGCGAGTCTACGAGCAGTACTTC.

The chain has TRBV7-9 and TRBJ2-4, with D maybe TRBD2 (5 bases). The CDR3 loop spans 17 amino acids. V lost 1 base to trimming and J lost 1 base, with 14 bases between them. Germline V gives CDR1 SEHNR, CDR2 FQNEAQ (reference sequence). The CDR3 DNA sequence: TGTGCCAGCAGCTTAGGGGAGACAAAGGAGGCCAAAAACATTCAGTACTTC. Translated, it gives CASSLGETKEAKNIQYF.

This chain connects TRBV27 to TRBJ2-5; 7 nucleotides agree with TRBD2. J lost 5 bases, V lost 3 bases, and 12 bases had no gene match. CDR3 size: 16 residues. From germline, CDR1 is MNHEY and CDR2 SMNVEV (reference sequence). CDR3 nucleotides: TGTGCCAGCAGTTTTGTCGCGGGAGAGGCTGGGGAGACCCAGTACTTC. Its translation is CASSFVAGEAGETQYF.

This rearrangement joins TRBV28 to TRBJ2-2, with TRBD2 matching 13 bases. With 5 bases clipped from V and 6 bases from J, the junction kept 15 bases outside the gene matches. This CDR3 region has 19 residues. Germline lookup yields CDR1 MDHEN and CDR2 SYDVKM. CDR3 nucleotides: TGTGCCAGCAGTCCTCGGACTAGCGGGGGACTAAGAATCGCCGGGGAGCTGTTTTTT. It is translated as CASSPRTSGGLRIAGELFF.

J is TRBJ2-1 and V is TRBV27, with 11 bases that match TRBD2. V was clipped by 4 bases and J by 0 bases; unmatched bases: 20. This CDR3 has 22 residues. Germline CDR1 MNHEY, CDR2 SMNVEV (reference sequence). CDR3 in amino acids: CASSSLTKTSGTPFSSYNEQFF. In DNA, the CDR3 is TGTGCCAGCAGTTCCCTCACGAAGACTAGCGGGACCCCTTTTAGCTCCTACAATGAGCAGTTCTTC.

The chain uses TRBV2 and TRBJ2-1, with 10 nucleotides matching TRBD2. Trimming removed 5 bases from V and 3 bases from J; junction bases left unmatched: 4. CDR3 length equals 15 residues. Germline V gene data show CDR1 as SNHLY and CDR2 as FYNNEI. The CDR3 sequence: CASSSRTSGYNEQFF. DNA of the CDR3: TGTGCCAGCAGTTCCCGGACTAGCGGCTACAATGAGCAGTTCTTC.

The genes are TRBV30 and TRBJ1-5, with TRBD1 matching over 7 bases. The germline V gene encodes CDR1 GTSNPN and CDR2 SVGIG (reference sequence). CDR3 length: 16 amino acids. The J segment lost 3 bases and the V segment lost 1 base, leaving 9 bases of the junction unmatched. The CDR3 protein is CAWSDLTTGFNQPQHF. In DNA, the CDR3 is TGTGCCTGGAGTGACCTCACGACAGGGTTCAATCAGCCCCAGCATTTT. Full variable domain (remainder filled in from reference TRBV30 and TRBJ1-5): SQTIHQWPATLVQPVGSPLSLECTVEGTSNPNLYWYRQAAGRGLQLLFYSVGIGQISSEVPQNLSASRPQDRQFILSSKKLLLSDSGFYLCAWSDLTTGFNQPQHFGDGTRLSIL.

The rearrangement links TRBV5-1 to TRBJ2-3, with a weak D call TRBD2 (6 bases). The CDR3 length is 15 residues. Germline assignment: CDR1 SGHRS and CDR2 YFSETQ. Trimming took 0 bases from V and 2 from J, leaving 10 bases between them. CDR3 sequence reads: CASSLGGVYTDTQYF. In DNA form, the CDR3 reads TGCGCCAGCAGCTTGGGGGGGGTGTACACAGATACGCAGTATTTT.

V gene TRBV5-1 combines with J gene TRBJ2-7; D is unclear. V lost 1 base to trimming and J lost 3 bases, with 20 bases between them. Germline loops: CDR1 SGHRS, CDR2 YFSETQ. The CDR3 is made up of 17 amino acids. The CDR3 bases are TGCGCCAGCAGCTTGCTTTCCTACCCAGACTCCCTCTACGAGCAGTACTTC. Amino acid sequence: CASSLLSYPDSLYEQYF. Full variable domain (rest looked up from reference TRBV5-1 and TRBJ2-7): KAGVTQTPRYLIKTRGQQVTLSCSPISGHRSVSWYQQTPGQGLQFLFEYFSETQRNKGNFPGRFSGRQFSNSRSEMNVSTLELGDSALYLCASSLLSYPDSLYEQYFGPGTRLTVT.

The count of this clone is one. The CDR3 nucleotides read TGTGCCAGCAGTGAAGGTGGACAGGGCGCAGATACGCAGTATTTT. The encoded protein is CASSEGGQGADTQYF. The chain uses TRBV6-1 and TRBJ2-3; 8 bases map to TRBD1. Trimming took 1 base from V and 4 from J; bases not matched to a gene: 4. CDR3 size: 15 residues. Germline CDR1 reads MNHNS; CDR2 reads SASEGT.

The J gene is TRBJ2-6, the V gene TRBV7-2, with D possibly matching TRBD1 (6 bases). V dropped 2 bases and J dropped 0 bases, with 17 bases sitting between them. Per the germline V gene, CDR1 is SGHTA and CDR2 is FQGNSA. The CDR3 consists of 19 residues. The CDR3 DNA reads as TGTGCCAGCAGCTTACAACCAGGGGTCCCTCTCTCTGGGGCCAACGTCCTGACTTTC. Translated: CASSLQPGVPLSGANVLTF.

The chain links TRBV5-4 to TRBJ2-1, with a weak D call TRBD2 (5 bases). With 4 bases removed from V and 5 bases from J, the gap between germline ends came to 19 bases. CDR1 is SGHNT and CDR2 is YYREEE in the germline V gene (reference sequence). CDR3 length equals 16 residues. For the CDR3, the DNA is TGTGCCAGCAGCACGCCTTACACTAGTTCCGACAATGAGCAGTTCTTC. It codes for CASSTPYTSSDNEQFF.

This clone was counted once. The genes are TRBV5-1 and TRBJ2-2, with 14 bases matching TRBD2. The junction had 1 base not matched to a gene; V was cut back by 3 bases and J by 6 bases. Germline V gene lookup returns CDR1 SGHRS and CDR2 YFSETQ. The CDR3 sequence is 15 residues long. The CDR3 DNA reads as TGCGCCAGCAGCTGGGGACTAGCGGGAGCCGGGGAGCTGTTTTTT. Encoded protein: CASSWGLAGAGELFF. Based on the CDR3 plus reference TRBV5-1 and TRBJ2-2, the full variable domain is KAGVTQTPRYLIKTRGQQVTLSCSPISGHRSVSWYQQTPGQGLQFLFEYFSETQRNKGNFPGRFSGRQFSNSRSEMNVSTLELGDSALYLCASSWGLAGAGELFFGEGSRLTVL.

As to this clone: Other DNA variants within this sample encode the same CDR3. This chain uses TRBV5-1 with TRBJ2-1, with 10 bases that match TRBD2. CDR3 length: 15 amino acids. The V segment lost 0 bases and the J segment 6 bases; nucleotides outside the gene matches: 3. From germline, CDR1 is SGHRS and CDR2 YFSETQ. As DNA, the CDR3 is TGCGCCAGCAGCTTGGCCCTAGCGGGAGTCAATGAGCAGTTCTTC. The encoded protein is CASSLALAGVNEQFF.

This rearrangement joins TRBV5-8 to TRBJ1-2, with D tentatively TRBD1 (5 bases). Germline CDR1 is SGHTS and CDR2 is YDEGEE. The CDR3 contains 13 residues. V gave up 2 bases and J gave up 10 bases, with 15 bases separating them. The CDR3, as DNA: TGTGCCAGCAGCTTATCAGGGTTTTCCTACTACACCTTC. Translating it yields CASSLSGFSYYTF.

The CDR3 region has the DNA TGTGCCAGCAGCCAAGTCCCAACTAGCGGTAGGGATGAGCAGTTCTTC. Protein: CASSQVPTSGRDEQFF. The chain couples TRBV4-2 to TRBJ2-1, with TRBD2 identical over 8 bases. The CDR3 has 16 amino acids. The J segment lost 8 bases and the V segment lost 1 base, leaving 10 bases of the junction unmatched. Germline CDR1 LGHNA, CDR2 YNFKEQ.

CDR3 nucleotide sequence: TGTGCCAGCAGCGAGATGCGGGGAACGGGGAATGAGCAGTTCTTC. Its translation is CASSEMRGTGNEQFF. The chain joins TRBV7-9 to TRBJ2-1; D may be TRBD2 (6 bases). CDR1 and CDR2 (germline): SEHNR, FQNEAQ (reference sequence). The V end lost 5 bases, the J end lost 7 bases, and 18 bases lay between the germline ends. The CDR3 loop spans 15 amino acids.

This chain uses TRBV6-1 with TRBJ2-1; perhaps TRBD1 as D (6 bases). Trimming took 3 bases from V and 0 from J, leaving 15 bases between them. This CDR3 is built from 17 residues. CDR1 and CDR2 from the germline V gene are MNHNS and SASEGT. The CDR3, as DNA: TGTGCCAGCAGTGAGGGGAATGACAGGAGCTCCTACAATGAGCAGTTCTTC. Translated, it gives CASSEGNDRSSYNEQFF.

The V and J genes are TRBV2 and TRBJ1-2; D gene uncertain. V shed 1 base and J shed 4 bases, with 10 bases lying between them. There are 14 residues in the CDR3. Germline V lookup: CDR1 SNHLY, CDR2 FYNNEI. The CDR3 protein is CASSEGSRSYGYTF. In nucleotides, the CDR3 is TGTGCCAGCAGTGAAGGCAGCCGGAGCTATGGCTACACCTTC.

The table lists this clone with a few counts. V gene TRBV11-1 combines with J gene TRBJ1-5; possibly TRBD1 for D (6 bases). Trimming removed 4 bases at V and 7 bases at J, with 20 bases between. The germline CDR1 and CDR2 sequences are SGHAT and FQDESV (reference sequence). This CDR3 comprises 16 residues. The chain's CDR3 is CASSSTLPLQGQPQHF. CDR3 in DNA: TGTGCCAGCAGCTCCACCCTCCCCCTACAGGGACAGCCCCAGCATTTT. Complete variable domain (other parts from reference TRBV11-1 and TRBJ1-5): EAEVAQSPRYKITEKSQAVAFWCDPISGHATLYWYRQILGQGPELLVQFQDESVVDDSQLPKDRFSAERLKGVDSTLKIQPAELGDSAMYLCASSSTLPLQGQPQHFGDGTRLSIL.